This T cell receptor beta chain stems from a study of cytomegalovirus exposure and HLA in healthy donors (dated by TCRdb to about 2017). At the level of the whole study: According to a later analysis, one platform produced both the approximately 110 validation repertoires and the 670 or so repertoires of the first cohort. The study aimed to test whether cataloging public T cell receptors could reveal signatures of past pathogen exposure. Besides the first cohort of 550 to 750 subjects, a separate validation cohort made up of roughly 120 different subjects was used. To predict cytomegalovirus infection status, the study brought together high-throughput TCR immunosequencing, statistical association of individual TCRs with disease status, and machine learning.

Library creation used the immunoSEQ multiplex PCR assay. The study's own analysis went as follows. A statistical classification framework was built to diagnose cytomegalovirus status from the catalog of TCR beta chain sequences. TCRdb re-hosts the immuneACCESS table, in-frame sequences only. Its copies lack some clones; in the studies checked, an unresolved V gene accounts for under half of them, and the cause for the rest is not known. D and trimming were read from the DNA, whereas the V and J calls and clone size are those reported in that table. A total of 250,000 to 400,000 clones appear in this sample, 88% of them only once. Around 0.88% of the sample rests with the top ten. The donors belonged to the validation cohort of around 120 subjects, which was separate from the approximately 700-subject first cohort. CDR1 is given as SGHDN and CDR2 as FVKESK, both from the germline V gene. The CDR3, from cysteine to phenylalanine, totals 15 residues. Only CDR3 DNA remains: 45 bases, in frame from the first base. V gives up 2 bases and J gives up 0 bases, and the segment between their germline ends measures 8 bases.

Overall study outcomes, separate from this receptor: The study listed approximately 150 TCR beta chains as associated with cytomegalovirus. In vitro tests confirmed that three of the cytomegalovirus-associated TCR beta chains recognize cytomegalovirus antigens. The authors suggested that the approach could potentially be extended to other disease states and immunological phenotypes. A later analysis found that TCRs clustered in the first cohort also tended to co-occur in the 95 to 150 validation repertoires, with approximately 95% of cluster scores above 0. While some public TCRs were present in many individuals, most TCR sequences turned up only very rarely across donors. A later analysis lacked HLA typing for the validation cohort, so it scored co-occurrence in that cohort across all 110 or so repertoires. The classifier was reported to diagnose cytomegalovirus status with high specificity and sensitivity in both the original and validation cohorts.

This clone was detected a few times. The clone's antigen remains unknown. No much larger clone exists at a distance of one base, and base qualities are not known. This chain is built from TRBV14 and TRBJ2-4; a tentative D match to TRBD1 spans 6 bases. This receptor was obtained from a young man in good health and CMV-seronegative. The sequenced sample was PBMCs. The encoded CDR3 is CASSQQGLAKNIQYF. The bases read TGTGCCAGCAGCCAACAGGGGTTAGCCAAAAACATTCAGTACTTC.